The 15 T cell receptor beta chains below come from one sample, sequenced in a study of CD8+ T cells in alopecia areata. Sequencing used cDNA as its template, made by extracting RNA and reverse transcribing it. Assay: immunoSEQ multiplex PCR; the TCRdb copy retains only in-frame clones and omits some. The sample lists some 170,000 clones, around 64% occurring once. Source: CD8+ T cells sorted from blood, taken at week 0. The receptors shown here come from a human donor with alopecia areata.

The chain is built from TRBV18 and TRBJ1-6; the D is unclear. CDR3 length equals 16 residues. Trimming pared 0 bases from V and 0 bases from J, leaving 6 bases between. Germline V gene sequence: CDR1 KGHSH, CDR2 LQKENI. The CDR3 loop reads CASSPPTSSYNSPLHF. The CDR3 DNA reads as TGTGCCAGCTCACCACCGACGAGCTCCTATAATTCACCCCTCCACTTT. Supplemented by reference TRBV18 and TRBJ1-6, the full variable domain reads NAGVMQNPRHLVRRRGQEARLRCSPMKGHSHVYWYRQLPEEGLKFMVYLQKENIIDESGMPKERFSAEFPKEGPSILRIQQVVRGDSAAYFCASSPPTSSYNSPLHFGNGTRLTVT.

The chain employs TRBV4-3 and TRBJ2-2, with D unclear. There are 14 residues in the CDR3. Germline V gene sequence: CDR1 LGHNA, CDR2 YSLEER. Trimming took off 3 bases at V and 2 bases at J, with 7 bases between the two ends. The DNA for the CDR3 is TGCGCCAGCAGCCAGGGATCCAACACCGGGGAGCTGTTTTTT. Translated, it gives CASSQGSNTGELFF.

The chain employs TRBV5-1 and TRBJ2-7, with TRBD1 matching 9 bases. V was clipped by 4 bases and J by 2 bases; unmatched bases: 4. Germline values: CDR1 SGHRS, CDR2 YFSETQ. This CDR3 spans 14 amino acids. The CDR3 spells CASSPGTGPYEQYF. The CDR3 DNA sequence: TGCGCCAGCAGCCCCGGGACAGGGCCCTACGAGCAGTACTTC.

V is TRBV27 and J is TRBJ1-2, with D uncertain. V was trimmed by 6 bases and J by 4 bases, leaving 9 bases between them. CDR1 and CDR2 (germline): MNHEY, SMNVEV (reference sequence). The CDR3 covers 12 residues. The CDR3 DNA is TGTGCCAGCAGACATGGATCCTATGGCTACACCTTC. Amino acid sequence: CASRHGSYGYTF.

V usage is TRBV5-1 and J usage is TRBJ2-3; 7 bases match TRBD2. V shed 7 bases, J shed 6 bases, and the junction held 11 bases outside the gene matches. Germline CDR1 and CDR2: SGHRS and YFSETQ. This CDR3 has 14 amino acids. This CDR3 is CASALPGSGDTQYF. The CDR3 coding sequence is TGCGCCAGCGCCCTCCCGGGTAGCGGGGATACGCAGTATTTT. The full variable domain, rest sourced from reference TRBV5-1 and TRBJ2-3, is KAGVTQTPRYLIKTRGQQVTLSCSPISGHRSVSWYQQTPGQGLQFLFEYFSETQRNKGNFPGRFSGRQFSNSRSEMNVSTLELGDSALYLCASALPGSGDTQYFGPGTRLTVL.

This chain connects TRBV21-1 to TRBJ1-1; no check of the table's D call, TRBD1, against the DNA was made. TRBV21-1 is a documented pseudogene. The CDR3 is 12 amino acids. CDR3 DNA: TGTGCCAGCAGCAAAGCGGGCAGACAAGCTTTCTTT. Translation: CASSKAGRQAFF.

The gene calls are TRBV7-2 and TRBJ2-2, with 8 bases lining up with TRBD2. The CDR3 loop spans 16 amino acids. Germline CDR1 reads SGHTA; CDR2 reads FQGNSA. V lost 4 bases, J lost 5 bases, and 9 bases stayed unmatched. DNA for the CDR3: TGTGCCAGCAGCTCCGCTAGCGGGTATTATACCGGGGAGCTGTTTTTT. It yields the protein CASSSASGYYTGELFF.

This chain connects TRBV19 to TRBJ2-3; weak D call: TRBD2 (6 bases). Trimming took off 3 bases at V and 2 bases at J, with 15 bases between the two ends. The CDR3 length is 16 residues. The germline CDR1 and CDR2 sequences are LNHDA and SQIVND (reference sequence). In nucleotides, the CDR3 is TGTGCCAGTAGTATCTCGGAGGGGTATCACACAGATACGCAGTATTTT. Protein: CASSISEGYHTDTQYF.

This clone was seen a handful of times. The gene calls are TRBV11-1 and TRBJ2-5, with D possibly being TRBD1 (6 bases). This CDR3 comprises 16 residues. CDR1 SGHAT and CDR2 FQDESV come from the germline V gene (reference sequence). Trimming pared 5 bases from V and 2 bases from J, leaving 18 bases between. CDR3 protein: CASSLPRGQPQETQYF. The CDR3 nucleotides are TGTGCCAGCAGCCTCCCGAGAGGACAGCCACAAGAGACCCAGTACTTC.

The genes are TRBV15 and TRBJ1-1; unclear D gene. The CDR3 runs 14 residues. The V end lost 5 bases, the J end lost 3 bases, and 13 bases lay between the germline ends. CDR1 and CDR2 (germline): LNHNV, YYDKDF (reference sequence). In nucleotides, the CDR3 is TGTGCCACCAGCTCGGGATCCTCGGACACTGAAGCTTTCTTT. Amino acids: CATSSGSSDTEAFF.

The chain uses TRBV27 and TRBJ2-7; the match to TRBD1 covers 8 bases. Germline assignment: CDR1 MNHEY and CDR2 SMNVEV (reference sequence). V gave up 2 bases and J gave up 7 bases; unmatched junction bases: 10. The CDR3 has 15 residues. In nucleotides, the CDR3 is TGTGCCAGCAGTTTAGGGCAGGGGGCTGTTTGGGAGCAGTACTTC. Protein: CASSLGQGAVWEQYF.

This clone has just a few counts. This chain links TRBV4-2 with TRBJ2-5, with D perhaps assigned TRBD1 or TRBD2 (5 bases each). Deletions cut 4 bases from V and 2 bases from J, with 14 bases between. Germline assignment: CDR1 LGHNA and CDR2 YNFKEQ. CDR3 size: 15 residues. Here the CDR3 reads CASSLQVGEQETQYF. For the CDR3, the DNA is TGTGCCAGCAGCCTACAGGTCGGGGAGCAAGAGACCCAGTACTTC.

This clone has more than one count but fewer than ten. The chain uses TRBV7-2 and TRBJ2-3; D remains ambiguous. Germline assignment: CDR1 SGHTA and CDR2 FQGNSA. This CDR3 has 13 residues. V lost 2 bases to trimming and J lost 6 bases, with 9 bases between them. The CDR3 protein is CASSLPPEDTQYF. In nucleotides, the CDR3 is TGTGCCAGCAGCTTACCCCCAGAGGATACGCAGTATTTT.

The chain is built from TRBV2 and TRBJ1-2; D remains unclear. This CDR3 contains 13 residues. The V gene's germline CDR1 is SNHLY and CDR2 FYNNEI. V was cut by 5 bases and J by 5 bases, with 12 bases left in between. CDR3 sequence: CASSSGRKYGYTF. The CDR3 nucleotides are TGTGCCAGCAGTTCGGGGAGAAAATATGGCTACACCTTC.

The rearrangement joins TRBV29-1 to TRBJ1-3; the D gene is possibly TRBD1 (5 bases). The germline CDR1 and CDR2 sequences are SQVTM and ANQGSEA. The CDR3 sequence is 15 residues long. Trimming took off 0 bases at V and 3 bases at J, with 12 bases between the two ends. This chain's CDR3 is CSVEEPGLGGNTIYF. As DNA, the CDR3 is TGCAGCGTTGAAGAGCCAGGGTTAGGTGGAAACACCATATATTTT. Variable domain in full (rest from reference TRBV29-1 and TRBJ1-3): SAVISQKPSRDICQRGTSLTIQCQVDSQVTMMFWYRQQPGQSLTLIATANQGSEATYESGFVIDKFPISRPNLTFSTLTVSNMSPEDSSIYLCSVEEPGLGGNTIYFGEGSWLTVV.